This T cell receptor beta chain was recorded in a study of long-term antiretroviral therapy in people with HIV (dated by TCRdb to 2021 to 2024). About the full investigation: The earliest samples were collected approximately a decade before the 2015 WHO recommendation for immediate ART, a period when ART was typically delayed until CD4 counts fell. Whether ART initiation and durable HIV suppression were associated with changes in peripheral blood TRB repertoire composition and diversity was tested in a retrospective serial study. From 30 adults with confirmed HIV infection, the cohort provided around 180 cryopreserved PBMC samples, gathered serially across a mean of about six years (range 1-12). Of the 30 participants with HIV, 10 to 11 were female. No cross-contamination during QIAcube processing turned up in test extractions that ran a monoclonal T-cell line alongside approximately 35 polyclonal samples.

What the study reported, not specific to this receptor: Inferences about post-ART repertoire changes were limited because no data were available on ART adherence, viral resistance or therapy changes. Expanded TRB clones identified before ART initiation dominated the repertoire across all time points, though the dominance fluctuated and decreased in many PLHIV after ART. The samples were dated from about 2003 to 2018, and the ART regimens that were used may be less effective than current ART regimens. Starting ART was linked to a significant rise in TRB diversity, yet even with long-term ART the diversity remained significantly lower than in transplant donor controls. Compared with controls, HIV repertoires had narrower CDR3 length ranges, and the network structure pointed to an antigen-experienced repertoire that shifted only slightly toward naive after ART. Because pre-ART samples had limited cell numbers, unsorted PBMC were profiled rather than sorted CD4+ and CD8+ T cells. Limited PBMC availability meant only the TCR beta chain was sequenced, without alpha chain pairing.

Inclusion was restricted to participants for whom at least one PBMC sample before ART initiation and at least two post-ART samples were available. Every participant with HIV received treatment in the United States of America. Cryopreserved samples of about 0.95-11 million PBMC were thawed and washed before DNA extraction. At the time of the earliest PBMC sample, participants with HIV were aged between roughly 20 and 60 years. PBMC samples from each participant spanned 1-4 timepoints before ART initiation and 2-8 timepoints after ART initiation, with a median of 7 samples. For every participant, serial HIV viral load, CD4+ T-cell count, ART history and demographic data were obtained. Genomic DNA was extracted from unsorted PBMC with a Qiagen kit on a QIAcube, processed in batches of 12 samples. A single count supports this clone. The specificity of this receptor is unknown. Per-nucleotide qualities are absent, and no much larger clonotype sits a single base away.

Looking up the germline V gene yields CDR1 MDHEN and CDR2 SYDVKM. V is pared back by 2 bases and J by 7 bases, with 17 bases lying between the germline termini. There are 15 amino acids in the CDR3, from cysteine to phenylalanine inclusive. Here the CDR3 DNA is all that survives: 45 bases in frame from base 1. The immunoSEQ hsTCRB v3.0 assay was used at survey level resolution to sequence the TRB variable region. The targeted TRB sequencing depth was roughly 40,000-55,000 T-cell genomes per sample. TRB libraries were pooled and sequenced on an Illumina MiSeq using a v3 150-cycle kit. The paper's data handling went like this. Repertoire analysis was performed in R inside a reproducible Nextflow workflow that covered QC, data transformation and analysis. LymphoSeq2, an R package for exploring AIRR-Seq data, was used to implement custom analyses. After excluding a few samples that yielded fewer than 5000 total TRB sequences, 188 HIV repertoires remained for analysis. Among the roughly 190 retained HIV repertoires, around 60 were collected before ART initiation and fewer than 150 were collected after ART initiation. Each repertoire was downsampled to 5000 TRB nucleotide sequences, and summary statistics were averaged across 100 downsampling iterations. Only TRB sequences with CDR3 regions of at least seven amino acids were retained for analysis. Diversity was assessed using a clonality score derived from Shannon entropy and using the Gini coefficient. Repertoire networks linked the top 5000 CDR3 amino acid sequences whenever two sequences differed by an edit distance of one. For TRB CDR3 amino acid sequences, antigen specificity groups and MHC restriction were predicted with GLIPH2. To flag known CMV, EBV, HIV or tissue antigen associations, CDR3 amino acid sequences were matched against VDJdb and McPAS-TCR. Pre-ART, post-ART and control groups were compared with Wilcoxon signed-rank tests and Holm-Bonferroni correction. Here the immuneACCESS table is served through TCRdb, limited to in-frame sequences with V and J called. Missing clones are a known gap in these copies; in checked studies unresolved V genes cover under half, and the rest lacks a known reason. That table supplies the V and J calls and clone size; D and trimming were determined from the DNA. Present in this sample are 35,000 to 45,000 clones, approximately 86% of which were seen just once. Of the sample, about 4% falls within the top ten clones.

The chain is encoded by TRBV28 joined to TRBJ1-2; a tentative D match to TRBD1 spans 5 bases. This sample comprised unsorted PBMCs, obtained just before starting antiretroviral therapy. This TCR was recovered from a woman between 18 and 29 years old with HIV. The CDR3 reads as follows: CASSLEGRGRAGYTF. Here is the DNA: TGTGCCAGCAGTTTAGAGGGGCGCGGGCGCGCTGGCTACACCTTC.